This T cell receptor (beta chain) is drawn from a study of cytomegalovirus exposure and HLA in healthy donors. Study-wide results and caveats: Sequencing depth roughly uniform across donors was assumed in presence/absence analyses. Most likely, a cluster of highly shared sequence variants arose as a sequencing artifact. Using the classifier, cytomegalovirus status was reportedly diagnosed with high specificity and sensitivity.

The CDR3 contains 11 residues. The V gene's germline CDR1 is MNHNS and CDR2 SASEGT. V lost 3 bases, J lost 10 bases, and 2 bases stayed unmatched. About this clone itself: Its antigen remains unidentified.

PCR used 60 Vbeta primers and 13 Jbeta primers. Measured with immunoSEQ multiplex PCR; TCRdb has only the in-frame clones, and not every one. The top ten clones hold about 2.8% of a sample with about 200,000 clones, 70% to 80% of them seen once. The chain uses TRBV6-1 and TRBJ1-1, with TRBD1 matching over 7 bases. The specimen was PBMCs. The sequence was obtained from a woman aged 25 to 39 in good health and CMV-seronegative. This CDR3 is CASSDTGVAFF. Written as DNA, the CDR3 is TGTGCCAGCAGTGACACAGGGGTAGCTTTCTTT.